Below, 25 T cell receptor beta chains from the same sample are listed, as sequenced in a study of breast tumors, draining lymph nodes, adjacent tissues. TCRdb processed the multiplex PCR reads anew with MiXCR; each CDR3 protein has one entry. The top ten hold roughly 2.5% of the sample, which has about 140,000 distinct CDR3 sequences, approximately 20% seen once. The lymph nodes were axillary draining lymph nodes from breast cancer patients. Source material: axillary lymph node tissue. These TCRs come from a female donor with breast cancer. Some clones in this sample may be carry-over from other donors' samples.

This clonotype was observed many times. The chain links TRBV6-1 to TRBJ1-5; D call uncertain. In germline, CDR1 is MNHNS, CDR2 SASEGT. Trimming took 5 bases from V and 1 from J, leaving 12 bases between them. The CDR3 runs to 15 residues. CDR3 DNA sequence: TGTGCCAGCAGTATCCGACCGGAAAGCAATCAGCCCCAGCATTTT. It yields the protein CASSIRPESNQPQHF.

This clonotype has ten or more counts. The chain employs TRBV6-4 and TRBJ2-1; TRBD1 agrees at 8 bases. The CDR3 is 16 residues long. Germline CDR1 is MRHNA and CDR2 is SNTAGT. The J segment lost 10 bases and the V segment lost 8 bases, leaving 19 bases of the junction unmatched. DNA for the CDR3: TGTGCCAGCTGCCGACGTGGAACACAGGGGGGATGGGAGCAGTTCTTC. Translation gives CASCRRGTQGGWEQFF.

This clonotype has a handful of counts. This chain uses TRBV27 with TRBJ2-7; D possibly corresponds to TRBD2 (6 bases). CDR1 MNHEY and CDR2 SMNVEV come from the germline V gene (reference sequence). Trimming cost V 2 bases and J 4 bases, with 27 bases left between them. CDR3 length: 19 residues. This CDR3 is CASSLVSPPGGGARYEQYF. CDR3 coding DNA: TGTGCCAGCAGTTTAGTGTCCCCCCCCGGGGGTGGGGCGAGGTACGAGCAGTACTTC.

This clonotype has a count of ten or more. The CDR3 reads CSASPDLYGYTF. DNA of the CDR3: TGCAGTGCTAGTCCGGACTTATATGGCTACACCTTC. V gene TRBV20-1 combines with J gene TRBJ1-2; D unclear. This CDR3 is built from 12 residues. V was shortened by 3 bases and J by 5 bases, with 10 bases between the two germline ends. Germline V gene lookup returns CDR1 DFQATT and CDR2 SNEGSKA (reference sequence).

About this clonotype: Sequence at one end of the junction differs from germline and may be a read error. The chain employs TRBV7-9 and TRBJ2-7; the D gene could be TRBD1 or TRBD2 (7 bases each). CDR3 length: 14 amino acids. Germline V CDR1 and CDR2: SEHNR, FQNEAQ (reference sequence). The DNA for the CDR3 is TGCGCCAGCAGCTCAGGGGGGAGGGTTGGCGAGCAGTACTTC. This translates into CASSSGGRVGEQYF.

This clonotype was counted many times. The chain joins TRBV5-4 to TRBJ2-7, with unresolved D. Germline V gives CDR1 SGHNT, CDR2 YYREEE (reference sequence). V lost 1 base and J lost 4, with 9 bases in between. The CDR3 is made up of 13 amino acids. This CDR3 reads CASSLKGSYEQYF. In nucleotides, the CDR3 is TGTGCCAGCAGCTTGAAAGGATCGTACGAGCAGTACTTC.

This clonotype occurred many times. This chain joins TRBV27 and TRBJ1-6; 9 bases fit TRBD1. This CDR3 comprises 16 residues. The germline V gene has CDR1 MNHEY and CDR2 SMNVEV (reference sequence). V shed 5 bases, J shed 7 bases, and the junction held 9 bases outside the gene matches. The DNA of the CDR3 is TGTGCCAGCAGTGCTTACTCCGGGACAGGGAATTCACCCCTCCACTTT. Its translation is CASSAYSGTGNSPLHF.

Ten or more counts support this clonotype. This chain links TRBV19 with TRBJ2-2; 14 bases fit TRBD2. V lost 7 bases, J lost 0 bases, and 10 bases stayed unmatched. Germline V gives CDR1 LNHDA, CDR2 SQIVND (reference sequence). The CDR3 is 19 residues long. CDR3 amino acids: CASNQGLAGAFANTGELFF. CDR3 nucleotides: TGTGCCAGTAATCAGGGACTAGCGGGAGCGTTCGCGAACACCGGGGAGCTGTTTTTT.

The chain couples TRBV6-2 or TRBV6-3 to TRBJ2-7, with TRBD2 matching over 7 bases. Germline V lookup: CDR1 MNHEY, CDR2 SVGEGT. V gave up 8 bases and J gave up 3 bases; unmatched junction bases: 16. The CDR3 runs to 16 residues. CDR3 sequence (DNA): TGTGCCAGCTCCGGACTAGTGATTAATATGGGCTACGAGCAGTACTTC. Translated: CASSGLVINMGYEQYF.

The V gene is TRBV5-4, the J gene TRBJ2-4, with 7 bases aligning to TRBD2. CDR3 size: 15 residues. J lost 2 bases, V lost 5 bases, and 7 bases had no gene match. The V gene's germline CDR1 is SGHNT and CDR2 YYREEE (reference sequence). CDR3 amino acids: CASSPGGVTKNIQYF. The CDR3 nucleotides read TGTGCCAGCAGTCCTGGGGGGGTTACCAAAAACATTCAGTACTTC.

The rearrangement joins TRBV27 to TRBJ2-3; D is possibly TRBD1 (6 bases). The V gene's germline CDR1 is MNHEY and CDR2 SMNVEV (reference sequence). V was clipped by 6 bases and J by 0 bases, with 16 bases between them. The CDR3 length is 16 residues. CDR3 sequence reads: CASRHTGTPSTDTQYF. The CDR3 nucleotides read TGTGCCAGCAGACACACCGGGACACCGAGCACAGATACGCAGTATTTT.

This clonotype was detected ten times or more. J is TRBJ2-1 and V is TRBV24-1, with D uncertain. The CDR3 spans 14 residues. Germline V lookup: CDR1 KGHDR, CDR2 SFDVKD. V lost 5 bases to trimming and J lost 3 bases, with 10 bases between them. The CDR3 spells CATSAWGHYNEQFF. CDR3 DNA: TGTGCCACCAGTGCTTGGGGTCACTACAATGAGCAGTTCTTC.

In this sample, this clonotype turned up many times. CDR3 bases: TGTGCCAGCAGCTTAGGGGACAGTCTTAATTCACCCCTCCACTTT. It is translated as CASSLGDSLNSPLHF. The chain links TRBV7-9 to TRBJ1-6; 7 nucleotides match TRBD1. Germline-derived CDR1 and CDR2 are SEHNR and FQNEAQ (reference sequence). V was clipped by 1 base and J by 6 bases; unmatched bases: 3. This CDR3 has 15 residues.

As for this clonotype: Being one base from a much bigger clone, this may be a read error. The gene calls are TRBV5-5 and TRBJ2-1; maybe TRBD2 (5 bases). The germline CDR1 and CDR2 sequences are SGHKS and YYEKEE (reference sequence). CDR3 length: 14 residues. V was clipped by 4 bases and J by 7 bases, with 15 bases between them. The CDR3 protein is CASSLPGGLNEQFF. The CDR3 nucleotides are TGTGCCAGCAGCCTCCCGGGTGGACTTAATGAGCAGTTCTTC.

This clonotype appeared once. With a much larger clone just one base away, this may be a read error. This rearrangement joins TRBV12-3 or TRBV12-4 to TRBJ2-2, with D perhaps TRBD2 (6 bases). CDR3 size: 15 residues. The ends were cut back, 5 bases at V and 6 bases at J, with 16 bases in the middle. The CDR3 sequence: CASSPSGRDAGELFF. The CDR3 nucleotides are TGTGCCAGCAGTCCCAGCGGGCGGGACGCCGGGGAGCTGTTTTTT.

J is TRBJ2-7 and V is TRBV5-4; TRBD2 aligns across 9 bases. Germline loops: CDR1 SGHNT, CDR2 YYREEE (reference sequence). The CDR3 has 16 residues. With 0 bases clipped from V and 2 bases from J, the junction kept 6 bases outside the gene matches. CDR3 amino acids: CASSLGGSGSTYEQYF. CDR3 DNA sequence: TGTGCCAGCAGCTTGGGAGGTAGCGGGAGTACCTACGAGCAGTACTTC.

V gene TRBV7-7 combines with J gene TRBJ2-2; 7 nucleotides agree with TRBD1. CDR1 is SSHAT, CDR2 FNYEAQ, per germline (reference sequence). The CDR3 contains 14 residues. The junction had 2 bases not matched to a gene; V was cut back by 1 base and J by 6 bases. This CDR3 reads CASSLGTGSGELFF. DNA for the CDR3: TGTGCCAGCAGCTTAGGGACAGGATCCGGGGAGCTGTTTTTT.

This clonotype was recorded many times. The CDR3 region is CASSVGTDPYEQYF. The DNA of the CDR3 is TGTGCCAGCAGCGTCGGAACAGATCCCTACGAGCAGTACTTC. The J gene is TRBJ2-7, the V gene TRBV9; D remains ambiguous. V was shortened by 2 bases and J by 2 bases, with 11 bases between the two germline ends. The germline V gene encodes CDR1 SGDLS and CDR2 YYNGEE. CDR3 length: 14 amino acids.

The chain carries TRBV5-1 and TRBJ2-7, with 13 bases fitting TRBD2. Germline-derived CDR1 and CDR2 are SGHRS and YFSETQ. Losses at the gene ends were 8 bases for V and 7 bases for J; bases not matched to a gene: 39. The CDR3 totals 24 residues. CDR3 in amino acids: CARPARGGGRTIGTSGIFKLEQYF. In DNA, the CDR3 is TGCGCCAGACCCGCCCGGGGGGGGGGGCGAACAATCGGGACTAGCGGGATTTTTAAGTTAGAGCAGTACTTC.

In this sample, this clonotype turned up many times. The chain joins TRBV28 to TRBJ1-6, with D maybe TRBD1 (5 bases). The CDR3 covers 18 residues. In germline, CDR1 is MDHEN, CDR2 SYDVKM. The V gene lost 4 bases and the J gene lost 8 bases, with 24 bases spanning the gap. This CDR3 is CASSSVRGDQGIYSPLHF. In nucleotides, the CDR3 is TGTGCCAGCAGTTCCGTTCGGGGGGATCAGGGAATCTATTCACCCCTCCACTTT.

In its sample, this clonotype was seen many times. V gene TRBV6-6 combines with J gene TRBJ2-1; no definite D call. The V and J ends lost 3 bases and 8 bases respectively, with 5 bases between them. The CDR3 consists of 11 residues. The germline V gene encodes CDR1 MNHNY and CDR2 SVGAGI (reference sequence). The CDR3 nucleotides are TGTGCCAGCAGTTATGGCGATGAGCAGTTCTTC. This translates into CASSYGDEQFF.

This clonotype was detected ten times or more. The gene calls are TRBV30 and TRBJ2-7; TRBD1 aligns across 12 bases. J gave up 7 bases and V 8 bases, and 12 bases lay outside the gene matches. Per germline, CDR1 GTSNPN and CDR2 SVGIG (reference sequence). This CDR3 has 14 amino acids. This CDR3 is CAVNSGQGAREQYF. Here the CDR3 DNA reads TGTGCCGTCAATTCGGGACAGGGGGCGCGGGAGCAGTACTTC.

With respect to this clonotype: A read error may explain this, as a much larger clone is one base away. Without the conserved terminal phenylalanine or tryptophan, this CDR3 likely stems from a read error. This chain uses TRBV29-1 with TRBJ2-7; D perhaps matches TRBD2 (5 bases). Trimming took 4 bases from V and 2 from J, leaving 6 bases between them. Germline values: CDR1 SQVTM, CDR2 ANQGSEA. The CDR3 has 11 residues. CDR3 nucleotide sequence: TGCAGCGTTGTCGGGGCCTACGAGCAGTACTCC. Protein: CSVVGAYEQYS.

A word on this clonotype: A read error is possible here, since a much larger clone lies one base away. The chain recombines TRBV7-8 with TRBJ2-1; a weak D match, TRBD2 (6 bases). The CDR3 spans 13 residues. V shed 3 bases and J shed 14 bases, with 17 bases lying between them. Germline V gene sequence: CDR1 SGHVS, CDR2 FQNEAQ. CDR3 sequence reads: CASSLGGPRREFF. For the CDR3, the DNA is TGTGCCAGCAGCTTGGGAGGCCCCAGACGCGAGTTCTTC.

This clonotype was seen just once. The V and J genes are TRBV9 and TRBJ1-3; D gene ambiguous. Germline CDR1 and CDR2: SGDLS and YYNGEE. V gave up 0 bases and J gave up 3 bases, with 7 bases separating them. CDR3 size: 14 residues. CDR3 amino acids: CASSVEGSGNTIYF. CDR3 nucleotides: TGTGCCAGCAGCGTAGAAGGGAGTGGAAACACCATATATTTT.